Here is one T cell receptor (beta chain) with its context. Its cognate antigen is unknown. This entry is derived from a study of CXCR3-negative and CXCR3-positive naive CD8 T cells. General study findings and limits: From TRB CDR3 properties, TCR strength was inferred; surface CD5 did not differ between naive subsets. TRB CDR3s were more hydrophobic in CXCR3-positive than in CXCR3-negative naive cells. Partly lower CXCR3 expression followed cryopreservation, and most assays relied on fresh PBMCs.

The naive CD8+ gate required CD45RO-CCR7+CD27+CD95- phenotype. cDNA libraries for TRB were generated by 5' RACE incorporating UMI labels. TCRdb reworked the 5' RACE reads into one entry per CDR3 protein, no DNA. Its clone listing holds about 120,000 distinct CDR3 sequences. Input material: naive CXCR3+ CD8+ T cells from blood. Sample subset: CD45RO-CCR7+CD27+CD95- naive CD8+ T cells expressing CXCR3 (TNR3+). This sequence was found in a human donor in good health. Some clones in this sample may be carry-over from other donors' samples.

CDR3 residues: CASSLSYSGSTEAFF. This chain joins TRBV7-6 and TRBJ1-1. From germline, CDR1 is SGHVS and CDR2 FNYEAQ. The CDR3 extends over 15 amino acids. The full variable domain, with the rest looked up from reference TRBV7-6 and TRBJ1-1, is GAGVSQSPRYKVTKRGQDVALRCDPISGHVSLYWYRQALGQGPEFLTYFNYEAQQDKSGLPNDRFSAERPEGSISTLTIQRTEQRDSAMYRCASSLSYSGSTEAFFGQGTRLTVV.